The sample holds many counts of the clone carrying this TCR beta chain. The read stops 3 residues short of the end of the CDR3; the missing end is completed from the germline J gene. The sample is drawn from a study of T cell clonality in common variable immunodeficiency. Clones were read by immunoSEQ multiplex PCR, and TCRdb kept only the in-frame ones, dropping some. Altogether approximately 58,000 clones were found in the sample, and no singletons occur. Germline CDR1 and CDR2: GTSNPN and SVGIG (reference sequence). The ends were cut back, 4 bases at V and 4 bases at J, with 10 bases in the middle. This CDR3 spans 13 amino acids.

The chain links TRBV30 to TRBJ2-2, with D possibly matching TRBD1 (6 bases). The specimen was peripheral blood mononuclear cells. This receptor was obtained from a person aged 18-70 years in good health. Incomplete CDR3 DNA: TGTGCCTGGAAGAGACAGGCCACCGGGGAG. It encodes CAWKRQATGE. The CDR3 as a whole reads CAWKRQATGELFF. The full variable domain, its missing parts supplied by reference TRBV30 and TRBJ2-2, is SQTIHQWPATLVQPVGSPLSLECTVEGTSNPNLYWYRQAAGRGLQLLFYSVGIGQISSEVPQNLSASRPQDRQFILSSKKLLLSDSGFYLCAWKRQATGELFFGEGSRLTVL.